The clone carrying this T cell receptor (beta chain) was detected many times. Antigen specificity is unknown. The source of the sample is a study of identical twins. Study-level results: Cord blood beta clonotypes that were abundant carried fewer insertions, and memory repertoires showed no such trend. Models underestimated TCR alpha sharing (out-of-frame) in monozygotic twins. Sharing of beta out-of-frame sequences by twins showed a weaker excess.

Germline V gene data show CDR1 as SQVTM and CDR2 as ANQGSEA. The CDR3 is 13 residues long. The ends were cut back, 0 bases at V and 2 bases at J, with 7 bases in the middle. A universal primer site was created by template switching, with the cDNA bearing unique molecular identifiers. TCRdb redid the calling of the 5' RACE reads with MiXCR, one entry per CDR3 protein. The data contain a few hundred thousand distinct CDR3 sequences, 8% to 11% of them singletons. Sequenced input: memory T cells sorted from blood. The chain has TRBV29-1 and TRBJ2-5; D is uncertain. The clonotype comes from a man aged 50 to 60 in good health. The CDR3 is CSVEEQLQETQYF. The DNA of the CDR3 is TGCAGCGTTGAAGAACAACTACAAGAGACCCAGTACTTC.